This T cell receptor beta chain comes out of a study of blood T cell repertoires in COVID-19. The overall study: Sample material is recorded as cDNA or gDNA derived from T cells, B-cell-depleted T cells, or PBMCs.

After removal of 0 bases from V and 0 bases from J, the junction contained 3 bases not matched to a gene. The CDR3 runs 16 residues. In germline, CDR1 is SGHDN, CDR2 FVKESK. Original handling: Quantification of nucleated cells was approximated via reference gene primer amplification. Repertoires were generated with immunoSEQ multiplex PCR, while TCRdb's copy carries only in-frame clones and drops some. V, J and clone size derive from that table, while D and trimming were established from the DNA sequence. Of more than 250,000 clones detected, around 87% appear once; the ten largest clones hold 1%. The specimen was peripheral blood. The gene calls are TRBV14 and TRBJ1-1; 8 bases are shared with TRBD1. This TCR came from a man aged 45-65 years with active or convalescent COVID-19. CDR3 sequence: CASSQDLGQVNTEAFF. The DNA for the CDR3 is TGTGCCAGCAGCCAAGACTTGGGACAGGTGAACACTGAAGCTTTCTTT.